This T cell receptor (beta chain) was retrieved from a study of siplizumab effects on memory and regulatory T cells. Unmatched junction bases numbered 6, after V lost 3 bases and J lost 7 bases. The germline gives CDR1 SQVTM, CDR2 ANQGSEA. The CDR3 runs 13 residues. Study-level results: Alloreactive sequences traceable to unstimulated CD4+ memory cells declined significantly under siplizumab. Left unconfirmed was the suppressive function of proliferating Tregs from siplizumab cultures. Among alloreactive clones, only a minor fraction mapped to unstimulated subsets.

As for this clone: Antigen specificity is unknown.

The protocol was immunoSEQ multiplex PCR, while the TCRdb copy is restricted to in-frame clones and leaves out a portion. The data contain more than 85,000 clones, roughly 89% of them singletons. This TCR was sampled from a human donor in good health. The sequencing input was CD4+ T cells sorted from blood. V is TRBV29-1 and J is TRBJ2-1; TRBD1 agrees at 7 bases. The CDR3 sequence is CSVDRTGQNEQFF. The CDR3 region has the DNA TGCAGCGTTGACCGAACGGGACAGAATGAGCAGTTCTTC.